Each of the 10 T cell receptor beta chains below was sequenced from the same sample in a study of blood T cell repertoires in COVID-19. The repertoire was sequenced with immunoSEQ multiplex PCR; TCRdb's copy has only in-frame clones and lacks some. Of tens of thousands of clones listed, more than 60% are singletons. The source material was peripheral blood. The receptors were sampled from a woman older than 75 with active or convalescent COVID-19.

A single count supports this clone. The rearrangement links TRBV5-5 to TRBJ2-3; 9 bases map to TRBD2. The germline V gene encodes CDR1 SGHKS and CDR2 YYEKEE (reference sequence). V shed 4 bases, J shed 2 bases, and the junction held 5 bases outside the gene matches. The CDR3 has 15 residues. CDR3 nucleotide sequence: TGTGCCAGCAGCCTGACTAGCGGCCTCACAGATACGCAGTATTTT. Protein product: CASSLTSGLTDTQYF.

V gene TRBV2 combines with J gene TRBJ1-1; D remains ambiguous. Trimming removed 1 base at V and 11 bases at J, with 8 bases between. This CDR3 comprises 11 residues. Germline V gives CDR1 SNHLY, CDR2 FYNNEI. CDR3: CASSEGGKAFF. The CDR3 nucleotides are TGTGCCAGCAGTGAAGGCGGGAAGGCTTTCTTT.

This clone showed up just once. The V and J genes are TRBV19 and TRBJ1-6; D possibly corresponds to TRBD1 (6 bases). The CDR3 runs 15 residues. The V end lost 0 bases, the J end lost 7 bases, and 10 bases lay between the germline ends. Germline V gene data show CDR1 as LNHDA and CDR2 as SQIVND (reference sequence). CDR3 residues: CASSIDGQTNSPLHF. The CDR3 region has the DNA TGTGCCAGTAGTATAGATGGACAGACAAATTCACCCCTCCACTTT.

This clone has a single count. The rearrangement joins TRBV7-2 to TRBJ2-5; TRBD2 agrees at 14 bases. The CDR3 is made up of 18 amino acids. With V trimmed by 5 bases and J by 6 bases, 14 bases remained unmatched. In germline, CDR1 is SGHTA, CDR2 FQGNSA. The CDR3 bases are TGTGCCAGCAGCCCGGGACTAGCGGGGGCCCTCGGAAGTCAGACCCAGTACTTC. Its translation is CASSPGLAGALGSQTQYF. Looking up the rest from reference TRBV7-2 and TRBJ2-5 gives the full variable domain: GAGVSQSPSNKVTEKGKDVELRCDPISGHTALYWYRQSLGQGLEFLIYFQGNSAPDKSGLPSDRFSAERTGGSVSTLTIQRTQQEDSAVYLCASSPGLAGALGSQTQYFGPGTRLLVL.

This chain uses TRBV10-3 with TRBJ2-3, with D perhaps matching TRBD2 (6 bases). Germline V gives CDR1 ENHRY, CDR2 SYGVKD. V gave up 8 bases and J gave up 0 bases, with 15 bases separating them. The CDR3 contains 15 residues. CDR3 nucleotide sequence: TGTGCCATCTCTCGGGCCGCGGGAAGCACAGATACGCAGTATTTT. As protein: CAISRAAGSTDTQYF.

This clone appeared a single time. The gene calls are TRBV19 and TRBJ1-6; TRBD1 agrees at 9 bases. Germline CDR1 and CDR2: LNHDA and SQIVND (reference sequence). The V gene end was trimmed by 3 bases and the J gene end by 10 bases; junction bases not matched to a gene: 4. The CDR3 runs 14 residues. CDR3 bases: TGTGCCAGTAGTATTGGGGACAGGGAATCACCCCTCCACTTT. Its protein is CASSIGDRESPLHF.

The V and J genes are TRBV7-2 and TRBJ1-1, with 7 bases identical to TRBD1. This CDR3 contains 15 residues. J was trimmed by 1 base and V by 5 bases; bases with no gene match: 7. The germline V gene encodes CDR1 SGHTA and CDR2 FQGNSA. CDR3: CASSPVRTGNTEAFF. CDR3 nucleotides: TGTGCCAGCAGCCCCGTCAGGACAGGGAACACTGAAGCTTTCTTT.

The J gene is TRBJ2-3, the V gene TRBV7-8, with 10 bases lining up with TRBD2. The germline gives CDR1 SGHVS, CDR2 FQNEAQ. This CDR3 has 13 amino acids. J gave up 1 base and V 8 bases, and 0 bases lay outside the gene matches. The CDR3 DNA is TGTGCCAGCGGACTAGCGGGCACAGATACGCAGTATTTT. Protein: CASGLAGTDTQYF.

V usage is TRBV6-2 or TRBV6-3 and J usage is TRBJ1-5; tentatively, D is TRBD1 (6 bases). V lost 1 base and J lost 2, with 6 bases in between. Germline-derived CDR1 and CDR2 are MNHEY and SVGEGT. The CDR3 has 14 amino acids. CDR3: CASSYWTGNQPQHF. The DNA for the CDR3 is TGTGCCAGCAGTTACTGGACAGGCAATCAGCCCCAGCATTTT.

This chain links TRBV6-2 or TRBV6-3 with TRBJ2-7; D is unclear. In germline, CDR1 is MNHEY, CDR2 SVGEGT. The CDR3 is 16 amino acids. The V gene lost 0 bases and the J gene lost 1 base, with 13 bases spanning the gap. This CDR3 reads CASSYSIPSWSYEQYF. In nucleotides, the CDR3 is TGTGCCAGCAGTTACTCGATACCTAGTTGGTCCTACGAGCAGTACTTC.